Sequencing of this TCR beta chain was carried out in a study of blood T cell repertoires in COVID-19. As originally analysed: The assay estimated nucleated cells by amplifying reference gene primers. The table came from immunoSEQ multiplex PCR; TCRdb's copy has only in-frame clones and leaves some out. V and J calls and clone size are copied from that table; D and trimming were computed from the DNA. This sample carries about 67,000 clones, roughly three quarters of them seen once, and the ten largest clones take 6.3%. The V end was cut by 0 bases, the J end by 9 bases, with 9 bases between. Germline V gives CDR1 SGHDT, CDR2 YYEEEE. The length of the CDR3 is 12 residues.

The genes are TRBV5-6 and TRBJ1-1; D unresolved. The material sequenced was peripheral blood. The sequence came from a woman aged 60-75 years with acute or convalescent COVID-19. As DNA, the CDR3 is TGTGCCAGCAGCTTGGGGCTCTTACAAGCTTTCTTT. As protein: CASSLGLLQAFF.